A single sample gave rise to the 2 T cell receptor beta chains below, sequenced in a study of cytomegalovirus exposure and HLA in healthy donors. PCR employed 60 Vbeta and 13 Jbeta primers. Profiling relied on immunoSEQ multiplex PCR, and the TCRdb table lists in-frame clones only, not all of them. The sample has fewer than 250,000 clones, around 82% seen once. The sample was PBMCs. These receptors originate from a woman aged 25 to 45 in good health and CMV-seropositive.

This clone occurred a few times. V gene TRBV6-5 combines with J gene TRBJ2-5; weak D call: TRBD1 (6 bases). Trimming shortened V by 5 bases and J by 0 bases, and 7 bases separated the two germline ends. The germline gives CDR1 MNHEY, CDR2 SVGAGI. This CDR3 spans 13 amino acids. CDR3 residues: CASSRDNQETQYF. The CDR3 DNA follows: TGTGCCAGCAGTAGGGACAACCAAGAGACCCAGTACTTC.

This chain connects TRBV7-3 to TRBJ2-1; D is possibly TRBD2 (7 bases). The ends were cut back, 1 base at V and 9 bases at J, with 16 bases in the middle. Germline V gene lookup returns CDR1 SGHTA and CDR2 FQGTGA. This CDR3 region has 15 residues. The CDR3 coding sequence is TGTGCCAGCAGCTTAATGGGGGGGCTCAGGGGTGAGCAGTTCTTC. It translates to CASSLMGGLRGEQFF.